Detailed here is one T cell receptor (beta chain). V lost 3 bases, J lost 1 base, and 5 bases lay in between. This CDR3 has 13 residues. Germline-derived CDR1 and CDR2 are SGHTA and FQGNSA. The data originate from a study of blood T cell repertoires in COVID-19. Which cohort a participant joined came from the clinical history participants gave. Libraries were prepared by immunoSEQ multiplex PCR; TCRdb keeps only in-frame clonotypes and omits some of them. The sample contains 150,000 to 200,000 clones, 88% of which appear only once. The clonotype originates from a woman under 30 who had recovered from COVID-19. The J gene is TRBJ2-3, the V gene TRBV7-2; a possible D gene is TRBD1 (5 bases). Sequencing was carried out using PBMCs or T cells enriched from blood (not recorded which). The CDR3 bases are TGTGCCAGCAGCTTCAGGGGCACAGATACGCAGTATTTT. This codes for CASSFRGTDTQYF.